The 17 T cell receptor beta chains given below trace back to one sample, sequenced in a study of blood T cells in healthy people across ages. Together with a sample-barcoded 5' primer, a J-beta primer mix was included in a second PCR lasting about 6 to 12 cycles. Using its own MiXCR run on the 5' RACE reads, TCRdb lists one record per CDR3 protein. The sample shows around 1.7 million distinct CDR3 sequences, roughly 28% of them seen only once. The sequenced sample consisted of blood. These receptors were taken from a woman aged 25 to 45 in good health.

The sample holds a few counts of this clonotype. The chain joins TRBV7-2 to TRBJ1-5; D is unresolved. The CDR3 consists of 15 residues. V gave up 5 bases and J gave up 9 bases, with 20 bases separating them. Germline assignment: CDR1 SGHTA and CDR2 FQGNSA. The DNA for the CDR3 is TGTGCCAGCAGCCCGGACCATCAAGGCTTGAGGCCCCAGCATTTT. It specifies CASSPDHQGLRPQHF. Using reference TRBV7-2 and TRBJ1-5 for the parts outside the CDR3, the full variable domain is GAGVSQSPSNKVTEKGKDVELRCDPISGHTALYWYRQSLGQGLEFLIYFQGNSAPDKSGLPSDRFSAERTGGSVSTLTIQRTQQEDSAVYLCASSPDHQGLRPQHFGDGTRLSIL.

This clonotype was observed once. The chain has TRBV7-2 and TRBJ2-1; 13 bases agree with TRBD2. V was pared by 6 bases and J by 6 bases, with 8 bases of the junction left unmatched. The CDR3 spans 16 residues. Germline lookup yields CDR1 SGHTA and CDR2 FQGNSA. The CDR3 DNA sequence: TGTGCCAGCAGTCATACCGGGACTAGCGGGATCAATGAGCAGTTCTTC. Protein: CASSHTGTSGINEQFF.

This rearrangement joins TRBV27 to TRBJ1-5; 10 bases fit TRBD1. This CDR3 is 19 amino acids long. CDR1 and CDR2 from the germline V gene are MNHEY and SMNVEV (reference sequence). Trimming at V came to 0 bases and at J to 6 bases, leaving 14 bases not matched to a gene. The CDR3, as DNA: TGTGCCAGCAGTTTATCGGGGGTTTCGGGACAGGGGAAAGGTCAGCCCCAGCATTTT. This codes for CASSLSGVSGQGKGQPQHF.

The V gene is TRBV3-1, the J gene TRBJ2-3; 9 bases line up with TRBD2. The CDR3 covers 19 residues. Germline loops: CDR1 LGHDT, CDR2 YNNKEL (reference sequence). After removal of 6 bases from V and 4 bases from J, the junction contained 20 bases not matched to a gene. The CDR3 spells CASSSHGISGRGGPDTQYF. In DNA form, the CDR3 reads TGTGCCAGCAGTTCCCATGGGATTAGCGGGAGAGGGGGCCCAGATACGCAGTATTTT.

This sequence joins TRBV11-1 and TRBJ2-6; TRBD1 is a possible D gene (6 bases). Trimming took 5 bases from V and 0 from J, leaving 26 bases between them. This CDR3 comprises 21 residues. Germline assignment: CDR1 SGHAT and CDR2 FQDESV (reference sequence). The chain's CDR3 is CASSPFLWLAGANSGANVLTF. The DNA for the CDR3 is TGTGCCAGCAGCCCCTTCTTGTGGCTGGCAGGGGCTAACTCTGGGGCCAACGTCCTGACTTTC.

The rearrangement links TRBV7-6 to TRBJ2-4; possible D gene TRBD2, 5 bases. This CDR3 has 14 amino acids. Germline lookup yields CDR1 SGHVS and CDR2 FNYEAQ. V lost 3 bases and J 13 bases, leaving 19 bases between the germline ends. This CDR3 reads CASSFYGNRDEQYF. The CDR3 DNA sequence: TGTGCCAGCAGCTTTTATGGAAATCGGGATGAGCAGTACTTC.

J is TRBJ2-7 and V is TRBV28, with 9 nucleotides matching TRBD1. The germline V gene encodes CDR1 MDHEN and CDR2 SYDVKM. The CDR3 is made up of 15 amino acids. J gave up 3 bases and V 5 bases, and 8 bases lay outside the gene matches. DNA for the CDR3: TGTGCCAGCAGTCCACCCGGGGACAGGGTCTACGAGCAGTACTTC. Translating gives CASSPPGDRVYEQYF.

This clonotype occurred a few times. J is TRBJ2-6 and V is TRBV5-1; D perhaps matches TRBD1 (5 bases). CDR1 and CDR2 from the germline V gene are SGHRS and YFSETQ. Between the trimmed V and J ends, which lost 5 bases and 3 bases, there was a span of 15 bases. This CDR3 region has 16 residues. CDR3 loop: CASSMDTGGGANVLTF. As DNA, the CDR3 is TGCGCCAGCAGTATGGACACCGGTGGTGGGGCCAACGTCCTGACTTTC.

This clonotype was detected many times. The chain joins TRBV6-5 to TRBJ2-7; weak D call: TRBD1 (6 bases). Trimming removed 5 bases from V and 1 base from J, with 15 bases in between. The V gene's germline CDR1 is MNHEY and CDR2 SVGAGI. The CDR3 runs 15 residues. DNA of the CDR3: TGTGCCAGCAGTCCTAAAGGGGGTAGGTCCTACGAGCAGTACTTC. This gives the protein CASSPKGGRSYEQYF.

This clonotype was found a few times. This sequence joins TRBV12-3 or TRBV12-4 and TRBJ2-3; D gene ambiguous. The CDR3 spans 13 residues. Trimming pared 2 bases from V and 8 bases from J, leaving 11 bases between. CDR3 DNA: TGTGCCAGCAGTTTATCGGCTCCCAGTACGCAGTATTTT. The encoded protein is CASSLSAPSTQYF.

To note about this clonotype: An end of the junction differs from the germline gene, which may be a read error. In nucleotides, the CDR3 is TGTGCCAGCAGCTTAGCTAGCGGGAGGGCCTTGGATATGCAGTATTTT. Amino acids: CASSLASGRALDMQYF. The chain combines TRBV7-2 with TRBJ2-3, with 11 nucleotides matching TRBD2. CDR1 is SGHTA, CDR2 FQGNSA, per germline. The CDR3 runs to 16 residues.

There are many counts of this clonotype. V is TRBV15 and J is TRBJ2-7; no clear D. The germline V gene has CDR1 LNHNV and CDR2 YYDKDF (reference sequence). V was cut by 0 bases and J by 0 bases, with 12 bases left in between. The CDR3 length is 16 residues. CDR3 residues: CATSREFGVGSYEQYF. The CDR3 DNA reads as TGTGCCACCAGCAGAGAGTTTGGCGTCGGCTCCTACGAGCAGTACTTC.

The chain links TRBV29-1 to TRBJ1-4, with D possibly matching TRBD1 (6 bases). Germline CDR1 and CDR2: SQVTM and ANQGSEA. This CDR3 contains 13 residues. With 4 bases removed from V and 7 bases from J, the gap between germline ends came to 13 bases. DNA of the CDR3: TGCAGCGTTGCGACAGGCGCTCTTGAAAAACTGTTTTTT. Its protein is CSVATGALEKLFF.

The genes are TRBV10-3 and TRBJ2-5; 14 bases fit TRBD2. CDR3 length: 14 residues. V gave up 6 bases and J gave up 13 bases; unmatched junction bases: 10. The germline gives CDR1 ENHRY, CDR2 SYGVKD. In nucleotides, the CDR3 is TGTGCCATCAGCCCCGGGACTAGCGGGAGCCAGCGGTACTTC. It yields the protein CAISPGTSGSQRYF.

V is TRBV6-6 and J is TRBJ2-7, with a tentative D call TRBD1 (5 bases). V gave up 10 bases and J gave up 5 bases, with 21 bases separating them. Germline lookup yields CDR1 MNHNY and CDR2 SVGAGI (reference sequence). CDR3 length equals 14 residues. This CDR3 is CATESRQSSHEQYF. The CDR3 nucleotides read TGTGCCACCGAGAGTCGACAGTCGTCCCACGAGCAGTACTTC.

This clonotype has ten or more counts. The chain couples TRBV11-2 to TRBJ2-1; D is undetermined. With 2 bases removed from V and 8 bases from J, the gap between germline ends came to 10 bases. Germline lookup yields CDR1 SGHAT and CDR2 FQNNGV. CDR3 length: 13 residues. The CDR3 loop reads CASSLSYRDEQFF. CDR3 nucleotide sequence: TGTGCCAGCAGCTTATCCTACCGGGATGAGCAGTTCTTC. The whole variable domain, filled in from reference TRBV11-2 and TRBJ2-1, reads EAGVAQSPRYKIIEKRQSVAFWCNPISGHATLYWYQQILGQGPKLLIQFQNNGVVDDSQLPKDRFSAERLKGVDSTLKIQPAKLEDSAVYLCASSLSYRDEQFFGPGTRLTVL.

In this sample, this clonotype turned up a few times. The rearrangement uses TRBV7-2 and TRBJ2-7; possibly TRBD2 for D (6 bases). V was clipped by 5 bases and J by 5 bases, with 13 bases between them. There are 13 residues in the CDR3. The germline V gene encodes CDR1 SGHTA and CDR2 FQGNSA. Written as DNA, the CDR3 is TGTGCCAGCAGCCTCGGGACTCGTAACGAGCAGTACTTC. Translated, it gives CASSLGTRNEQYF.